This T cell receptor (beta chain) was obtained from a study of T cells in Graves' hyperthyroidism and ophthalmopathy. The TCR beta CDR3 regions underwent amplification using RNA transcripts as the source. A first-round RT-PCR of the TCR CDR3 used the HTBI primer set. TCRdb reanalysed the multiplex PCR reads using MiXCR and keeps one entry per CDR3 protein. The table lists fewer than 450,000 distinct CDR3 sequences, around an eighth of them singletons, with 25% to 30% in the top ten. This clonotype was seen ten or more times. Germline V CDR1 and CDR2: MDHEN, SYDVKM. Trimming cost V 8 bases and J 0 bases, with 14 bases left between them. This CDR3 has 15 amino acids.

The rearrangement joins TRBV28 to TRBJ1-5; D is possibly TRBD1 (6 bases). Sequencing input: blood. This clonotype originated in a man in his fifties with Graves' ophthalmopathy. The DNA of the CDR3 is TGTGCCAGCGGCGGGGGCCCTTATAGCAATCAGCCCCAGCATTTT. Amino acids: CASGGGPYSNQPQHF. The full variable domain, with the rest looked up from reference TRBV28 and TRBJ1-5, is DVKVTQSSRYLVKRTGEKVFLECVQDMDHENMFWYRQDPGLGLRLIYFSYDVKMKEKGDIPEGYSVSREKKERFSLILESASTNQTSMYLCASGGGPYSNQPQHFGDGTRLSIL.